The 28 T cell receptor beta chains presented below share a single source sample, sequenced in a study of human T cells and chemical hapten exposure. TCRdb re-analysed the RACE reads in MiXCR, keeping a single row per CDR3 protein. The sample yields more than 55,000 distinct CDR3 sequences, roughly 10% seen once. Time point indicated: pre-sensitization, week 0. As to treatment: therapeutic diphenylcyclopropenone sensitization with weekly scalp DPC. Source: whole blood, taken in connection with sensitization to the hapten diphenylcyclopropenone (DPC). These receptors originate from a woman in her 40s with alopecia areata. Some clones in this sample may be carry-over from other donors' samples.

The chain uses TRBV28 and TRBJ2-2; a weak D match, TRBD1 (6 bases). The ends were cut back, 9 bases at V and 4 bases at J, with 15 bases in the middle. Germline assignment: CDR1 MDHEN and CDR2 SYDVKM. The CDR3 extends over 14 amino acids. CDR3 sequence reads: CASRLTGITGELFF. Written as DNA, the CDR3 is TGTGCCAGTAGATTAACAGGGATCACCGGGGAGCTGTTTTTT.

This chain uses TRBV2 with TRBJ2-3; 9 bases align to TRBD2. Trimming took 8 bases from V and 8 from J; bases not matched to a gene: 11. CDR3 length: 14 residues. The germline V gene encodes CDR1 SNHLY and CDR2 FYNNEI. CDR3 in DNA: TGTGCCAGCCGCGGGGGGGGGCCCGCGGTTACGCAGTATTTT. Translating it yields CASRGGGPAVTQYF.

The sample holds many counts of this clonotype. The chain is built from TRBV6-1 and TRBJ1-5; no firm D call. V was cut by 1 base and J by 4 bases, with 5 bases left in between. This CDR3 is built from 13 residues. Germline CDR1 MNHNS, CDR2 SASEGT. The CDR3: CASSEGVNQPQHF. For the CDR3, the DNA is TGTGCCAGCAGTGAAGGGGTGAATCAGCCCCAGCATTTT.

V gene TRBV10-2 combines with J gene TRBJ2-5; D gene unclear. Germline V gene sequence: CDR1 WSHSY, CDR2 SAAADI. CDR3 length: 13 amino acids. The V end lost 2 bases, the J end lost 1 base, and 5 bases lay between the germline ends. CDR3 sequence: CASSEESQETQYF. The CDR3 DNA follows: TGCGCCAGCAGTGAGGAGAGCCAAGAGACCCAGTACTTC.

This clonotype was recorded a few times. The rearrangement links TRBV6-8 to TRBJ2-3; D uncertain. Trimming shortened V by 10 bases and J by 2 bases, and 16 bases separated the two germline ends. The length of the CDR3 is 14 residues. Germline V gives CDR1 MNHGY, CDR2 SAAAGT. In DNA form, the CDR3 reads TGTGCCATCCGGACGGGCTCAGCCACAGATACGCAGTATTTT. It translates to CAIRTGSATDTQYF.

There are many counts of this clonotype. CDR3 coding DNA: TGTGCCAGCAGCTTGGAACAGGGGATCTCGGAGACCCAGTACTTC. It is translated as CASSLEQGISETQYF. The chain couples TRBV5-6 to TRBJ2-5, with 7 bases aligning to TRBD1. The germline gives CDR1 SGHDT, CDR2 YYEEEE. CDR3 length: 15 amino acids. V trimming: 0 bases; J trimming: 5 bases; junction bases outside the gene matches: 7. Full variable domain (missing parts from reference TRBV5-6 and TRBJ2-5): DAGVTQSPTHLIKTRGQQVTLRCSPKSGHDTVSWYQQALGQGPQFIFQYYEEEERQRGNFPDRFSGHQFPNYSSELNVNALLLGDSALYLCASSLEQGISETQYFGPGTRLLVL.

This clonotype was recorded many times. V is TRBV11-2 and J is TRBJ2-5; the D gene is possibly TRBD2 (6 bases). The CDR3 covers 16 residues. Germline V gene lookup returns CDR1 SGHAT and CDR2 FQNNGV. Trimming took 5 bases from V and 5 from J, leaving 21 bases between them. CDR3: CASSAKSARRGETQYF. In nucleotides, the CDR3 is TGTGCCAGCAGCGCGAAATCGGCTCGCCGGGGGGAGACCCAGTACTTC.

This clonotype came up a few times. The chain is built from TRBV20-1 and TRBJ1-4; D remains unclear. CDR1 and CDR2 from the germline V gene are DFQATT and SNEGSKA (reference sequence). V lost 4 bases and J lost 0, with 6 bases in between. This CDR3 comprises 13 residues. The CDR3 protein is CSANSATNEKLFF. CDR3 bases: TGCAGTGCTAACAGTGCAACTAATGAAAAACTGTTTTTT.

This chain connects TRBV5-4 to TRBJ2-5; D unresolved. V was shortened by 1 base and J by 3 bases, with 16 bases between the two germline ends. CDR1 SGHNT and CDR2 YYREEE come from the germline V gene (reference sequence). The CDR3 has 16 residues. The CDR3 sequence is CASSLYGVPIEETQYF. CDR3 sequence (DNA): TGTGCCAGCAGCTTGTATGGGGTTCCAATTGAAGAGACCCAGTACTTC.

This clonotype was detected many times. The chain is built from TRBV6-1 and TRBJ2-4, with D uncertain. In germline, CDR1 is MNHNS, CDR2 SASEGT. The V end lost 0 bases, the J end lost 0 bases, and 6 bases lay between the germline ends. The CDR3 extends over 15 amino acids. The CDR3 sequence: CASSEAVEAKNIQYF. CDR3 nucleotide sequence: TGTGCCAGCAGTGAAGCGGTGGAAGCCAAAAACATTCAGTACTTC.

This chain uses TRBV20-1 with TRBJ2-3; 11 positions agree with TRBD1. Germline values: CDR1 DFQATT, CDR2 SNEGSKA (reference sequence). The CDR3 has 16 residues. V was clipped by 2 bases and J by 5 bases; unmatched bases: 9. CDR3 sequence (DNA): TGCAGTGCTAGACCCCCGGGACAGGGGGAGAGAGATACGCAGTATTTT. Translating it yields CSARPPGQGERDTQYF.

This clonotype has more than one count but fewer than ten. The genes are TRBV20-1 and TRBJ2-2; 7 nucleotides align to TRBD1. Trimming at V came to 2 bases and at J to 1 base, leaving 4 bases not matched to a gene. In germline, CDR1 is DFQATT, CDR2 SNEGSKA (reference sequence). The CDR3 is 15 residues long. CDR3 in amino acids: CSARSGQKNTGELFF. CDR3 nucleotides: TGCAGTGCTAGATCGGGACAGAAGAACACCGGGGAGCTGTTTTTT.

This clonotype was recorded at least ten times. This chain uses TRBV28 with TRBJ1-6; D remains unclear. Between the trimmed V and J ends, which lost 4 bases and 11 bases, there was a span of 9 bases. Germline V gene data show CDR1 as MDHEN and CDR2 as SYDVKM. The CDR3 loop spans 12 amino acids. CDR3 nucleotide sequence: TGTGCCAGCAGTTCGGGCGTGACACCCCTCCACTTT. Residues: CASSSGVTPLHF. The full variable domain, rest sourced from reference TRBV28 and TRBJ1-6, is DVKVTQSSRYLVKRTGEKVFLECVQDMDHENMFWYRQDPGLGLRLIYFSYDVKMKEKGDIPEGYSVSREKKERFSLILESASTNQTSMYLCASSSGVTPLHFGNGTRLTVT.

V is TRBV6-2 or TRBV6-3 and J is TRBJ2-5; D not resolved. The germline V and J ends were trimmed by 1 base and 2 bases, with 5 bases remaining between them. Germline V gene sequence: CDR1 MNHEY, CDR2 SVGEGT. The CDR3 totals 13 residues. In DNA, the CDR3 is TGTGCCAGCAGTTACTATCCACAAGAGACCCAGTACTTC. Its protein is CASSYYPQETQYF.

The sample holds a few counts of this clonotype. This rearrangement joins TRBV10-3 to TRBJ2-5; TRBD2 might be the D (5 bases). Germline lookup yields CDR1 ENHRY and CDR2 SYGVKD. The CDR3 extends over 14 amino acids. With 11 bases removed from V and 4 bases from J, the gap between germline ends came to 20 bases. CDR3 sequence (DNA): TGTGCCGCAGCTGACTACAGTGGGCTAGAGACCCAGTACTTC. Translated, it gives CAAADYSGLETQYF.

Many counts were recorded for this clonotype. The chain carries TRBV4-2 and TRBJ2-5; 7 bases are shared with TRBD2. Germline trimming cut 1 base from V and 3 bases from J; bases unmatched to any gene: 8. Germline V gives CDR1 LGHNA, CDR2 YNFKEQ. CDR3 length equals 16 residues. CDR3: CASSQGGGSPKETQYF. The CDR3 DNA reads TGTGCCAGCAGCCAAGGGGGGGGTTCCCCAAAAGAGACCCAGTACTTC.

This clonotype has at least ten counts. The gene calls are TRBV11-2 and TRBJ2-2, with D unresolved. V was shortened by 5 bases and J by 4 bases, with 11 bases between the two germline ends. The CDR3 extends over 14 amino acids. The germline V gene has CDR1 SGHAT and CDR2 FQNNGV. The chain's CDR3 is CASSPLRSTGELFF. CDR3 DNA sequence: TGTGCCAGCAGCCCTCTCCGGAGCACCGGGGAGCTGTTTTTT.

On this clonotype: This could be a read error, since a much larger clone is one nucleotide away. The rearrangement uses TRBV6-2 or TRBV6-3 and TRBJ2-5, with no clear D. The CDR3 contains 14 residues. Germline V CDR1 and CDR2: MNHEY, SVGEGT. CDR3 DNA: TGTGCCTGCAGGCAAAACCTCAACCAAGAGACCCAGTACTTC. This sequence encodes CACRQNLNQETQYF.

In this sample, this clonotype turned up a few times. CDR3 in amino acids: CASSPSLLLGETQYF. DNA of the CDR3: TGTGCCAGCAGCCCATCCCTTCTCTTGGGCGAGACCCAGTACTTC. V gene TRBV7-2 combines with J gene TRBJ2-5; no clear D gene. The CDR3 covers 15 residues. Trimming shortened V by 5 bases and J by 5 bases, and 18 bases separated the two germline ends. In germline, CDR1 is SGHTA, CDR2 FQGNSA.

This clonotype has a handful of counts. This chain uses TRBV7-2 with TRBJ2-7; 9 positions agree with TRBD1. After removal of 5 bases from V and 4 bases from J, the junction contained 6 bases not matched to a gene. Germline CDR1 SGHTA, CDR2 FQGNSA. The CDR3 is 14 amino acids. The CDR3 here is CASSPGQGMYEQYF. DNA for the CDR3: TGTGCCAGCAGCCCGGGACAGGGAATGTACGAGCAGTACTTC.

This clonotype was seen repeatedly, ten times or more. The genes are TRBV27 and TRBJ2-2; unclear D gene. Per germline, CDR1 MNHEY and CDR2 SMNVEV (reference sequence). This CDR3 is built from 14 residues. Trimming stripped 2 bases from V and 1 base from J, with 5 bases between. The CDR3, as DNA: TGTGCCAGCAGTTTAGGATGGAACACCGGGGAGCTGTTTTTT. It codes for CASSLGWNTGELFF.

This clonotype has a count of ten or more. This rearrangement joins TRBV7-2 to TRBJ2-3, with TRBD2 identical over 8 bases. This CDR3 region has 15 residues. Germline loops: CDR1 SGHTA, CDR2 FQGNSA. V lost 0 bases and J lost 6; bases outside the gene matches: 5. The DNA for the CDR3 is TGTGCCAGCAGCTTAGCTGGTAGCGGGAAGGATACGCAGTATTTT. Translation gives CASSLAGSGKDTQYF.

V and J are TRBV11-2 and TRBJ1-2; D remains unclear. The V and J ends lost 5 bases and 4 bases respectively, with 14 bases between them. Germline V CDR1 and CDR2: SGHAT, FQNNGV. This CDR3 comprises 14 residues. The CDR3 protein is CASSPAGSGYGYTF. The CDR3 DNA follows: TGTGCCAGCAGCCCCGCGGGGTCTGGCTATGGCTACACCTTC.

J is TRBJ2-7 and V is TRBV19; D remains ambiguous. This CDR3 is 15 amino acids long. Germline CDR1 and CDR2: LNHDA and SQIVND (reference sequence). V lost 4 bases and J lost 5, with 18 bases in between. Written as DNA, the CDR3 is TGTGCCAGTAGTAAGTCGCGGCAGGTGACGGACGAGCAGTACTTC. Its protein product is CASSKSRQVTDEQYF.

V is TRBV12-3 or TRBV12-4 and J is TRBJ2-3, with D unresolved. Trimming removed 5 bases at V and 9 bases at J, with 9 bases between. The CDR3 sequence is 11 residues long. The CDR3 bases are TGTGCCAGCAGTCCCCTAGGCACGCAGTATTTT. Residues: CASSPLGTQYF.

This clonotype was recorded at least ten times. V gene TRBV7-2 combines with J gene TRBJ2-3, with D possibly being TRBD2 (6 bases). Germline V gene data show CDR1 as SGHTA and CDR2 as FQGNSA. Trimming shortened V by 7 bases and J by 5 bases, and 16 bases separated the two germline ends. The CDR3 has 14 amino acids. CDR3 amino acids: CASTPPTGGDTQYF. CDR3 DNA sequence: TGTGCCAGCACCCCCCCAACCGGGGGAGATACGCAGTATTTT.

About this clonotype itself: A single base separates this from a much larger clone, so it may be a read error. In this CDR3 the conserved last residue, phenylalanine or tryptophan, is missing, so a read error is likely. No DNA is shown, since the ends of the CDR3 on it are uncertain; the CDR3 is the one TCRdb lists. The chain joins TRBV7-9 to TRBJ2-5; the DNA was not compared with TRBD1, the D call given in the table. Germline V gene lookup returns CDR1 SEHNR and CDR2 FQNEAQ (reference sequence). A total of 12 residues make up the CDR3, ends included. The CDR3 reads CASSPGGRTPNT.

Turning to this clonotype: A read error may produce the germline difference seen at one junction end. This chain joins TRBV29-1 and TRBJ2-1; TRBD1 agrees at 9 bases. CDR1 and CDR2 (germline): SQVTM, ANQGSEA. The CDR3 runs to 13 residues. CDR3 amino acids: CSVRQGGYTEQFF. The CDR3 nucleotides are TGCAGCGTCAGACAGGGGGGTTACACTGAGCAGTTCTTC.